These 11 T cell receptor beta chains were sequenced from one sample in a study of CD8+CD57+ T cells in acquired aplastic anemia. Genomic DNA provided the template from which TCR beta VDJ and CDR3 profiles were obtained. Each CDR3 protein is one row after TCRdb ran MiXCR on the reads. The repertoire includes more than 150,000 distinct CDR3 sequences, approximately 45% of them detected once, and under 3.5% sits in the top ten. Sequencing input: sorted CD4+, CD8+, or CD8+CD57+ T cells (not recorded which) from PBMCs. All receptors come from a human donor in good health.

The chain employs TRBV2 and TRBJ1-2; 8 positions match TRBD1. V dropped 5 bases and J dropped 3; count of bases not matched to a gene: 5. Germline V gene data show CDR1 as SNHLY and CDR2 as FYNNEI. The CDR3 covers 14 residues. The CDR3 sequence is CASSRYRGYYGYTF. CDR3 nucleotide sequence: TGTGCCAGCAGTCGATACAGGGGGTACTATGGCTACACCTTC.

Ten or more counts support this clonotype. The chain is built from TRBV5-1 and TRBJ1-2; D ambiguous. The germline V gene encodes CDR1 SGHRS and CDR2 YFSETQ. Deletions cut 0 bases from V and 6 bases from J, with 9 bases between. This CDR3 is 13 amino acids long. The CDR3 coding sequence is TGCGCCAGCAGCTTGGGCCAGTCCGATGGCTACACCTTC. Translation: CASSLGQSDGYTF. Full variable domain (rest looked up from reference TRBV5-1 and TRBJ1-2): KAGVTQTPRYLIKTRGQQVTLSCSPISGHRSVSWYQQTPGQGLQFLFEYFSETQRNKGNFPGRFSGRQFSNSRSEMNVSTLELGDSALYLCASSLGQSDGYTFGSGTRLTVV.

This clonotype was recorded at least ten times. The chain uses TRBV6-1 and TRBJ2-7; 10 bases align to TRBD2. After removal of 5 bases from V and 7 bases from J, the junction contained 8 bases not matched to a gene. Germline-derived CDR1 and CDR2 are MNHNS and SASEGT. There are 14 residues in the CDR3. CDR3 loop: CASSRSGRAREQYF. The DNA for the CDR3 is TGTGCCAGCAGTAGAAGCGGGAGGGCGCGGGAGCAGTACTTC.

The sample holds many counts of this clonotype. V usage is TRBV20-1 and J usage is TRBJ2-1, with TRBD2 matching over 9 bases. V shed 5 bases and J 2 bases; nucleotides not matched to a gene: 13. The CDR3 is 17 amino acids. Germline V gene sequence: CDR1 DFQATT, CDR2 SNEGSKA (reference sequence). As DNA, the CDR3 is TGCAGTGCTGCCAGCCAGCTAGCGGGACCCACCTACAATGAGCAGTTCTTC. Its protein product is CSAASQLAGPTYNEQFF.

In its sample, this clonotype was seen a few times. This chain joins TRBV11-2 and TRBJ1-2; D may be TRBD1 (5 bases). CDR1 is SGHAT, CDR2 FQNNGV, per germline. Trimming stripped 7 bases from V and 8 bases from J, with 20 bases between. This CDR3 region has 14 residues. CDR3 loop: CASTRREARGGYTF. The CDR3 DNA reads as TGTGCCAGCACCAGAAGGGAGGCTCGGGGGGGCTACACCTTC.

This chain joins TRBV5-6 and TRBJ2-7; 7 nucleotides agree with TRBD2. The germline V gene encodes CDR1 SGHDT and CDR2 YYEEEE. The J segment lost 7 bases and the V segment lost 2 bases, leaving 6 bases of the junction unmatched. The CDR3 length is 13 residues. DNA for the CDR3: TGTGCCAGCAGCTTCTGGACTAGAAGGGAGCAGTACTTC. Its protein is CASSFWTRREQYF.

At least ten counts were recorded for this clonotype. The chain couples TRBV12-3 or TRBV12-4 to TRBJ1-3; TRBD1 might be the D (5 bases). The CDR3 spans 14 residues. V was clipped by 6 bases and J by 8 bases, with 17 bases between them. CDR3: CASSFHQGRDTIYF. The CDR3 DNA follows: TGTGCCAGCAGCTTTCACCAGGGAAGAGACACCATATATTTT.

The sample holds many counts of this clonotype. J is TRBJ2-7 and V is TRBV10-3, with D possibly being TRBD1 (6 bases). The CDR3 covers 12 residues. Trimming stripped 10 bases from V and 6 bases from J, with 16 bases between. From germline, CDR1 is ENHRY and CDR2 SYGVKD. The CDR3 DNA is TGTGCCAACTCCGGGACACCCCTCGAGCAGTACTTC. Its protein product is CANSGTPLEQYF.

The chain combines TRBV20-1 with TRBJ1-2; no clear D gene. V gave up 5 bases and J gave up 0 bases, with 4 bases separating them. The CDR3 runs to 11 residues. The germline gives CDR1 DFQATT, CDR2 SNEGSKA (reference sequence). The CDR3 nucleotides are TGCAGTGCTGGGACTAACTATGGCTACACCTTC. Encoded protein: CSAGTNYGYTF.

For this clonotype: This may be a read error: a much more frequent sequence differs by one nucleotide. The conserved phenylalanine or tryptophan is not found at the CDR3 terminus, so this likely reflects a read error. CDR3 protein: CASSYSKGSEAFS. The CDR3 DNA sequence: TGTGCCAGCAGTTACTCGAAGGGTTCTGAAGCTTTCTCT. The chain carries TRBV6-5 and TRBJ1-1; no firm D call. Trimming removed 0 bases from V and 6 bases from J, with 8 bases in between. The CDR3 has 13 amino acids. Germline V gives CDR1 MNHEY, CDR2 SVGAGI.

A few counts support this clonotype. For the CDR3, the DNA is TGTGCCAGCAGCTTACAGGCGGGAGTAGGCGGGGAGCTGTTTTTT. Translated, it gives CASSLQAGVGGELFF. The chain combines TRBV11-3 with TRBJ2-2, with 7 bases matching TRBD2. The CDR3 spans 15 residues. Germline V gene data show CDR1 as SGHNT and CDR2 as YENEEA. The junction had 7 bases not matched to a gene; V was cut back by 2 bases and J by 7 bases.